The clone carrying this TCR beta chain was counted a single time. Libraries were prepared by immunoSEQ multiplex PCR; TCRdb keeps only in-frame clonotypes and omits some of them. The repertoire holds some 41,000 clones, with approximately 90% as singletons. This CDR3 region has 16 residues. Germline-derived CDR1 and CDR2 are LNHDA and SQIVND (reference sequence). V was clipped by 5 bases and J by 4 bases; unmatched bases: 9. These data are taken from a study of blood T cell repertoires in COVID-19. V is TRBV19 and J is TRBJ2-5; 11 nucleotides match TRBD2. The sequence came from a woman in her thirties in a cohort sampled during active COVID-19. Material: peripheral blood. As DNA, the CDR3 is TGTGCCAGTAGTCGAACACTAGCGGGAGTGGTAGAGACCCAGTACTTC. Encoded protein: CASSRTLAGVVETQYF.